Below, one T cell receptor (beta chain) is given with its context. The antigen is not known. The data stem from a study of T-cell memory formation after mild COVID-19. Study-wide results and caveats: Those CD4+ clones that contracted were mainly in CM and EM (CD8+ ones in EMRA). Day 15 to 85 contractors were CD4/CD8 balanced; later expanders leaned CD4+.

TCRdb re-derived calls from the 5' RACE reads in MiXCR, one entry per CDR3 protein. The data hold a few hundred thousand distinct CDR3 sequences, with roughly a fifth observed a single time. Germline V gene lookup returns CDR1 SGDLS and CDR2 YYNGEE. The ends lost 4 bases at V and 6 bases at J; junction bases unmatched: 9. CDR3 length: 14 residues. The origin of this receptor is an adult woman who had mild COVID-19 (a few samples of this study predate the infection). Cell type and time point are not known. The material sequenced was PBMCs or a T cell subset sorted from them (not recorded which). The chain employs TRBV9 and TRBJ1-2, with 7 bases that match TRBD1. CDR3 in amino acids: CASSQENRGHGYTF. CDR3 nucleotides: TGTGCCAGCAGCCAGGAAAACAGGGGCCATGGCTACACCTTC.